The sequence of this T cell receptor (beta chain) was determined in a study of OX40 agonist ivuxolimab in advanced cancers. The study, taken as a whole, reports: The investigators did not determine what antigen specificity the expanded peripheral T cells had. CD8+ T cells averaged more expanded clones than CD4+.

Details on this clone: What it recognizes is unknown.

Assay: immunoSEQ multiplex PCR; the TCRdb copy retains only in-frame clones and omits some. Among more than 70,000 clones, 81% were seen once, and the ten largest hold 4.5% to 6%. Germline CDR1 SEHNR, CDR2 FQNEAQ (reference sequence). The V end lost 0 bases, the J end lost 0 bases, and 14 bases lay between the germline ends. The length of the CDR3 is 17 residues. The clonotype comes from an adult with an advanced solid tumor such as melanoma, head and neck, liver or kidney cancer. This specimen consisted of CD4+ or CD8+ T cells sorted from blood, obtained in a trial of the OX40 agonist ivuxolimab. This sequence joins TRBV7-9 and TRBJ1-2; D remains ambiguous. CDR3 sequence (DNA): TGTGCCAGCAGCTTAGCCGAGGGCCCGGCAGCTAACTATGGCTACACCTTC. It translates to CASSLAEGPAANYGYTF.